The rows below give T cell receptor beta chains drawn from one sample of a study of STAT5B mutations in CD4+ large granular lymphocyte leukemia. Method: immunoSEQ multiplex PCR; TCRdb's copy keeps in-frame clones and lacks some. This table has around 31,000 clones, about three quarters appearing once. Sequencing input: CD4+ T cells from blood buffy coats. Receptor source: a human donor in good health. Each CDR3 is given with its conserved first and last residue. D genes are given only for firm matches. Clone size, where shown, is once, few, many, or a class for clones that have expanded.

clone size: -
J gene: TRBJ1-6
V gene: TRBV30
D gene: -
CDR3 protein: CAWRGGLRSSPLHF
CDR3 DNA: TGTGCCTGGAGGGGGGGCCTGAGGTCTTCACCCCTCCACTTT

clone size: few
J gene: TRBJ1-2
V gene: TRBV27
D gene: -
CDR3 protein: CASSSQGPYGYTF
CDR3 DNA: TGTGCCAGCAGTTCACAGGGCCCTTATGGCTACACCTTC

clone size: -
J gene: TRBJ2-2
V gene: TRBV19
D gene: -
CDR3 protein: CATGNRATGELFF
CDR3 DNA: TGTGCCACAGGGAACAGGGCCACCGGGGAGCTGTTTTTT

clone size: once
J gene: TRBJ2-1
V gene: TRBV13
D gene: -
CDR3 protein: CASSLGLNVEVSGNEQFF
CDR3 DNA: TGTGCCAGCAGCTTAGGCCTTAACGTAGAAGTGAGCGGTAATGAGCAGTTCTTC

clone size: few
J gene: TRBJ1-5
V gene: TRBV11-2
D gene: -
CDR3 protein: CASSLDGLSGYGNQPQHF
CDR3 DNA: TGTGCCAGCAGCTTAGATGGGTTGTCGGGCTACGGCAATCAGCCCCAGCATTTT

clone size: -
J gene: TRBJ2-2
V gene: TRBV27
D gene: TRBD1
CDR3 protein: CASSADRAGTGELFF
CDR3 DNA: TGTGCCAGCAGTGCGGACAGGGCGGGCACCGGGGAGCTGTTTTTT

clone size: once
J gene: TRBJ2-3
V gene: TRBV12-5
D gene: -
CDR3 protein: CASGSPRRGGTDTQYF
CDR3 DNA: TGTGCTAGTGGTTCCCCAAGGCGCGGAGGCACAGATACGCAGTATTTT

clone size: -
J gene: TRBJ2-7
V gene: TRBV7-9
D gene: -
CDR3 protein: CASSPRTGASYEQYF
CDR3 DNA: TGTGCCAGCAGCCCCCGAACCGGGGCAAGCTACGAGCAGTACTTC

clone size: -
J gene: TRBJ1-1
V gene: TRBV6-1
D gene: TRBD1
CDR3 protein: CASSELGRGLRDTEAFF
CDR3 DNA: TGTGCCAGCAGTGAATTGGGCAGGGGGTTACGGGACACTGAAGCTTTCTTT

clone size: -
J gene: TRBJ1-4
V gene: TRBV27
D gene: -
CDR3 protein: CASSTVSATNEKLFF
CDR3 DNA: TGTGCCAGCAGTACCGTTTCTGCAACTAATGAAAAACTGTTTTTT

clone size: -
J gene: TRBJ2-5
V gene: TRBV7-9
D gene: -
CDR3 protein: CASSETWGQETQYF
CDR3 DNA: TGTGCCAGCAGCGAGACCTGGGGCCAAGAGACCCAGTACTTC

clone size: -
J gene: TRBJ2-7
V gene: TRBV2
D gene: -
CDR3 protein: CASSTGTNYEQYF
CDR3 DNA: TGTGCCAGCAGTACCGGGACAAACTACGAGCAGTACTTC

clone size: -
J gene: TRBJ2-2
V gene: TRBV10-3
D gene: -
CDR3 protein: CAIRGVGANTGELFF
CDR3 DNA: TGTGCCATCAGGGGGGTAGGGGCGAACACCGGGGAGCTGTTTTTT

clone size: -
J gene: TRBJ2-1
V gene: TRBV9
D gene: TRBD2
CDR3 protein: CASSVDSGRYNEQFF
CDR3 DNA: TGTGCCAGCAGCGTAGATAGCGGGAGGTACAATGAGCAGTTCTTC

clone size: -
J gene: TRBJ1-4
V gene: TRBV28
D gene: -
CDR3 protein: CASSRGATNEKLFF
CDR3 DNA: TGTGCCAGCAGTCGGGGAGCAACTAATGAAAAACTGTTTTTT

clone size: -
J gene: TRBJ1-1
V gene: TRBV5-1
D gene: -
CDR3 protein: CASSSNSASNTEAFF
CDR3 DNA: TGCGCCAGCAGTTCAAATAGCGCTTCTAACACTGAAGCTTTCTTT

clone size: -
J gene: TRBJ2-5
V gene: TRBV5-1
D gene: -
CDR3 protein: CASSLASREVGTQYF
CDR3 DNA: TGCGCCAGCAGCTTGGCTAGCCGAGAGGTCGGGACCCAGTACTTC

clone size: -
J gene: TRBJ2-7
V gene: TRBV7-2
D gene: TRBD2
CDR3 protein: CASSLGTSGNEQYF
CDR3 DNA: TGTGCCAGCAGCTTAGGCACTAGCGGGAACGAGCAGTACTTC

clone size: -
J gene: TRBJ1-2
V gene: TRBV5-6
D gene: TRBD1
CDR3 protein: CASSRQGMSGYTF
CDR3 DNA: TGTGCCAGCAGCCGACAGGGGATGAGTGGCTACACCTTC

clone size: once
J gene: TRBJ2-5
V gene: TRBV7-9
D gene: TRBD2
CDR3 protein: CASSLGLAQETQYF
CDR3 DNA: TGTGCCAGCAGCTTAGGACTAGCCCAAGAGACCCAGTACTTC

clone size: -
J gene: TRBJ2-2
V gene: TRBV18
D gene: -
CDR3 protein: CASSPRTSNTGELFF
CDR3 DNA: TGTGCCAGCTCACCCCGGACATCGAACACCGGGGAGCTGTTTTTT

clone size: few
J gene: TRBJ1-4
V gene: TRBV5-1
D gene: -
CDR3 protein: CASSLAGSNEKLFF
CDR3 DNA: TGCGCCAGCAGCTTGGCAGGGTCTAATGAAAAACTGTTTTTT

clone size: once
J gene: TRBJ1-1
V gene: TRBV28
D gene: -
CDR3 protein: CASSFLPRNTEAFF
CDR3 DNA: TGTGCCAGCAGTTTCCTCCCCAGGAACACTGAAGCTTTCTTT

clone size: once
J gene: TRBJ1-2
V gene: TRBV6-1
D gene: -
CDR3 protein: CASSEGQVYGYTF
CDR3 DNA: TGTGCCAGCAGTGAAGGGCAGGTCTATGGCTACACCTTC

clone size: -
J gene: TRBJ2-3
V gene: TRBV5-1
D gene: -
CDR3 protein: CASSLDTSTDTQYF
CDR3 DNA: TGCGCCAGCAGCTTGGATACAAGCACAGATACGCAGTATTTT

clone size: -
J gene: TRBJ1-5
V gene: TRBV2
D gene: TRBD1
CDR3 protein: CASSEARTGRGNQPQHF
CDR3 DNA: TGTGCCAGCAGTGAAGCGCGGACAGGACGGGGCAATCAGCCCCAGCATTTT

clone size: -
J gene: TRBJ1-1
V gene: TRBV18
D gene: -
CDR3 protein: CASSPQKNTEAFF
CDR3 DNA: TGTGCCAGCTCACCACAGAAGAACACTGAAGCTTTCTTT

clone size: few
J gene: TRBJ1-1
V gene: TRBV5-4
D gene: TRBD1
CDR3 protein: CASSLLQGVTEAFF
CDR3 DNA: TGTGCCAGCAGCTTGTTACAGGGGGTAACTGAAGCTTTCTTT

clone size: -
J gene: TRBJ2-1
V gene: TRBV18
D gene: -
CDR3 protein: CASSPGLDNEQFF
CDR3 DNA: TGTGCCAGCTCACCCGGACTTGACAATGAGCAGTTCTTC

clone size: -
J gene: TRBJ2-5
V gene: TRBV2
D gene: -
CDR3 protein: CASSEAHRRETQYF
CDR3 DNA: TGTGCCAGCAGTGAAGCGCATAGAAGAGAGACCCAGTACTTC

clone size: -
J gene: TRBJ2-6
V gene: TRBV15
D gene: -
CDR3 protein: CATSRVAGANVLTF
CDR3 DNA: TGTGCCACCAGCAGAGTTGCTGGGGCCAACGTCCTGACTTTC

clone size: -
J gene: TRBJ1-3
V gene: TRBV28
D gene: -
CDR3 protein: CASSSADRGNTIYF
CDR3 DNA: TGTGCCAGCAGTTCGGCGGACAGAGGAAACACCATATATTTT

clone size: few
J gene: TRBJ1-1
V gene: TRBV9
D gene: -
CDR3 protein: CASSVLGGTEAFF
CDR3 DNA: TGTGCCAGCAGCGTACTGGGAGGAACTGAAGCTTTCTTT

clone size: -
J gene: TRBJ2-5
V gene: TRBV29-1
D gene: TRBD1
CDR3 protein: CSVGYRGSETQYF
CDR3 DNA: TGCAGCGTTGGATACAGGGGGTCCGAGACCCAGTACTTC

clone size: -
J gene: TRBJ2-1
V gene: TRBV10-2
D gene: -
CDR3 protein: CASSEWGGGQFF
CDR3 DNA: TGCGCCAGCAGTGAGTGGGGTGGTGGGCAGTTCTTC